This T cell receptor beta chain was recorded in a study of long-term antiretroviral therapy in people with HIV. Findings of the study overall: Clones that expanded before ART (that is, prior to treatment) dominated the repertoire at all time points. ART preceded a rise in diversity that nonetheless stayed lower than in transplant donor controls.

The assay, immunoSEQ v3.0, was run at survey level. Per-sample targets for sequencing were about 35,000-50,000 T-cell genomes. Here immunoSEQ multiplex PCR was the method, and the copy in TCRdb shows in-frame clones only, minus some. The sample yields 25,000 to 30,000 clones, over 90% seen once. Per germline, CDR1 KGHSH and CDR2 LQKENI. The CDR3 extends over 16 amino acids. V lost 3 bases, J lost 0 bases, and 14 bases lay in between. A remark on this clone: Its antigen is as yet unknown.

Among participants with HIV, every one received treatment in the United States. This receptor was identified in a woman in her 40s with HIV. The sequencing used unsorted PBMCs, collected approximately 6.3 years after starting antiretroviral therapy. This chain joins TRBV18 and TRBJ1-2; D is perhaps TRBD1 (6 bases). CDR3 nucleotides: TGTGCCAGCTCACCCCAGGGGCCGCCTACTAACTATGGCTACACCTTC. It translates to CASSPQGPPTNYGYTF.